These T cell receptor beta chains were read from a single sample in a study of tumor-infiltrating lymphocytes in primary liver carcinoma. TCRdb independently ran MiXCR on the multiplex PCR reads; one entry per CDR3 protein. The sample has roughly 70,000 distinct CDR3 sequences, over 60% seen once. Sample: liver tumor tissue from sampling region 4. The origin of the receptors is a man in his forties or fifties with primary liver carcinoma and hepatitis B virus infection. The CDR3 runs from the conserved cysteine through the conserved F or W. A D gene is named only where the DNA matches it firmly. Only some rows state a clone size, as once, few, many or a class for expanded clones.

d_call,clone_size,v_call,j_call,cdr3_nt,cdr3_aa
NA,once,TRBV6-6,TRBJ2-7,TGTGTCAATGAGGGATCCACCTACGAGCAGTACTTC,CVNEGSTYEQYF
TRBD2,NA,TRBV6-5,TRBJ2-3,TGTGCTAGCAGTTTCACGGGACTAGCGGGTGTTGGAGATACGCAGTATTTT,CASSFTGLAGVGDTQYF
TRBD1,NA,TRBV11-2,TRBJ1-1,TGTGCCAGCGTCCCATCCAGGGGGTTGGTGAACACTGAAGTTTTCTTT,CASVPSRGLVNTEVFF
NA,many,TRBV6-1,TRBJ2-7,TGTGCCAGCAGCGCAGCAGTCCACGAGCAGTACTTC,CASSAAVHEQYF
NA,medium-sized,TRBV10-3,TRBJ2-7,TGTGCCATCAGTGCGGGGGACAGTCGGCCCGAGCAGTACTTC,CAISAGDSRPEQYF
NA,NA,TRBV11-2,TRBJ2-7,TGTACCAGCAGCTTCAGAGGGGCTAGTGAGCAGTACTTC,CTSSFRGASEQYF
NA,NA,TRBV12-3/TRBV12-4,TRBJ2-7,TGTGCCAGCAGGCCCACGGGGGAGCAAGAGCAGTACTTC,CASRPTGEQEQYF
TRBD2,NA,TRBV4-2,TRBJ2-5,TGTCTCAGCAGCCAGGGACTAGCGGGGACCCAAGAGACCCAGTACTTC,CLSSQGLAGTQETQYF
NA,NA,TRBV6-5,TRBJ1-2,TGTGCCACCCTAGACCACGCCGCAATGCACACCTTC,CATLDHAAMHTF
TRBD1,NA,TRBV4-1,TRBJ2-7,TGCACCAGCAGCCGTCTACCGGGACAGGGGATACCGACTAGTGGGAGGGCCGGTGGAGAGCAGTACTTC,CTSSRLPGQGIPTSGRAGGEQYF
NA,NA,TRBV29-1,TRBJ1-1,TGCAGCGTTCGGGCGGGGTGTGGAATGAACACTGACGCTTTCTTT,CSVRAGCGMNTDAFF
NA,few,TRBV10-2,TRBJ2-7,TGCGCCAGCAGACTAGTTAGCACCGAGCAGTACTTC,CASRLVSTEQYF
NA,once,TRBV29-1,TRBJ2-3,TGCAGCGTTGAGGGTGGGGCCGGCATCATAGATACGCAGTATTTT,CSVEGGAGIIDTQYF
NA,NA,TRBV5-1,TRBJ2-3,TGCACCAGCAGGTTGGGGGTGCACACGGATACGCAGTATTTT,CTSRLGVHTDTQYF
NA,NA,TRBV7-3,TRBJ2-2,TGTGCCAGCAGCTTAAGTCCGGCTAACACCGGGGAGCTGTTTTTT,CASSLSPANTGELFF
NA,NA,TRBV11-2,TRBJ2-2,TGTGCCAGCATCTTAGCTTTAGGAGGGGCGAACACCGGGGAGTTATTTTTT,CASILALGGANTGELFF
NA,NA,TRBV4-1,TRBJ1-2,TGCGCCAGCAGCCAAGTTTCGGTGTCTTATGGCTACACCTTC,CASSQVSVSYGYTF
TRBD1,NA,TRBV14,TRBJ2-1,TGTACCAACAGCCAAGAGGGTCAGGGGACAGGGTACAATGAGCAGTTCTTC,CTNSQEGQGTGYNEQFF
TRBD2,NA,TRBV6-5,TRBJ2-7,TGTGCCAGCAGAAAGGGACGGGAGGGGCCCTACGAGCAGTACTTC,CASRKGREGPYEQYF
NA,NA,TRBV10-1,TRBJ2-7,TGCGCCTGCAGTGAGTTCGGACCTAGAAGGAACGAGCAGTACTTC,CACSEFGPRRNEQYF